This T cell receptor beta chain was captured in a study of shared T cell receptors in the human thymus. The CDR3 is 17 amino acids. The germline V gene has CDR1 LNHNV and CDR2 YYDKDF (reference sequence). The V segment lost 1 base and the J segment 3 bases; nucleotides outside the gene matches: 11. Sequenced by immunoSEQ multiplex PCR; TCRdb stores in-frame clones only, minus some. The sample shows 700,000 to 750,000 clones, roughly 88% of them seen only once. This sample was also put to use in a study of human thymus T cells.

The TCR comes from a girl under three years old with a congenital heart defect. The sample was thymocytes. J is TRBJ1-1 and V is TRBV15; 7 positions match TRBD1. In nucleotides, the CDR3 is TGTGCCACCAGCAGAGGAGACAGGGAACGGTTGGACACTGAAGCTTTCTTT. This encodes CATSRGDRERLDTEAFF. The complete variable domain, with remaining parts taken from reference TRBV15 and TRBJ1-1, reads DAMVIQNPRYQVTQFGKPVTLSCSQTLNHNVMYWYQQKSSQAPKLLFHYYDKDFNNEADTPDNFQSRRPNTSFCFLDIRSPGLGDTAMYLCATSRGDRERLDTEAFFGQGTRLTVV.